This TCR beta chain was recovered during a study of human T cells and chemical hapten exposure. Each CDR3 protein gets one entry after TCRdb re-called the RACE reads with MiXCR. The sample carries roughly 150,000 distinct CDR3 sequences, 25% to 35% recorded once. The sample's time point: patch test 3, about 24 weeks after DPC sensitization. The treatment denotes: therapeutic diphenylcyclopropenone sensitization with weekly scalp DPC. It was unfractionated whole blood from which total RNA was extracted. This clonotype was observed a handful of times. Antigen: not known. V was clipped by 3 bases and J by 6 bases, with 12 bases between them. This CDR3 region has 14 residues. The germline CDR1 and CDR2 sequences are ENHRY and SYGVKD. Study-wide points: Expanded TCRs clustered into significantly more large CDR3 similarity groups than controls, the analysis revealed.

The sequencing here drew on whole blood, taken in connection with sensitization to the hapten diphenylcyclopropenone (DPC). This TCR derives from a woman in her late teens or twenties with alopecia areata. Some clones in this sample may be carry-over from other donors' samples. The J gene is TRBJ1-3, the V gene TRBV10-3; no definite D call. CDR3 residues: CAISDPGYENTIYF. CDR3 in DNA: TGTGCCATCAGTGATCCGGGGTACGAAAACACCATATATTTT.